The text below deals with one T cell receptor beta chain. No antigen is known for it. The sample originates from a study of shared clonotypes between healthy human individuals. Study-wide results and caveats: Donor clonotype sharing was expected to depend on sequencing depth.

Clones were read by immunoSEQ multiplex PCR, and TCRdb kept only the in-frame ones, dropping some. The data show 2 million to 2.5 million clones, approximately 96% seen once. Trimming at V came to 5 bases and at J to 7 bases, leaving 8 bases not matched to a gene. The CDR3 runs to 13 residues. Germline loops: CDR1 SGHTA, CDR2 FQGTGA. The chain employs TRBV7-3 and TRBJ2-7; 7 bases are a match to TRBD1. This TCR was sampled from a man between 18 and 35 years old in good health. Sequencing was done on a sample of naive CD4+ T cells sorted from blood. Described subset: CD45RA+ positively selected. CDR3 in amino acids: CASSLQRGLEQYF. The CDR3 DNA follows: TGTGCCAGCAGCCTCCAGAGGGGGCTGGAGCAGTACTTC.